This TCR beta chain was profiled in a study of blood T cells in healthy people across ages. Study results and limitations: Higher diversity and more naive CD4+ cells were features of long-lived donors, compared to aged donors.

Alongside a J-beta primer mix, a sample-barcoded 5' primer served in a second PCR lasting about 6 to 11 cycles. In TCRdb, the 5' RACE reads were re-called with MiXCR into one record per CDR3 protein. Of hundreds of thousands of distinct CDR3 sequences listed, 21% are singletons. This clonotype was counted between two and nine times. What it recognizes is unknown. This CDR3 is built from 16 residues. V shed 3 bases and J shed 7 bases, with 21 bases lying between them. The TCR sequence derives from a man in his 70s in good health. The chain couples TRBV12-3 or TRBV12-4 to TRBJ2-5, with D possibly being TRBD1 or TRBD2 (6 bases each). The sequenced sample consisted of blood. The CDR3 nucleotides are TGTGCCAGCAGTTTTTCCGGACAGATGGAGGGGGGGACCCAGTACTTC. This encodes CASSFSGQMEGGTQYF.